This T cell receptor (beta chain) was captured by sequencing in a study of blood T cell repertoires in COVID-19 (dated by TCRdb to 2018 to 2020). General notes on the study: Samples covering the acute and convalescent phases of COVID-19 were provided by collaborators in the United States, Italy and Spain. The material from the prospective study consisted of cDNA or gDNA derived from T cells, B-cell-depleted T cells, or PBMCs. HLA class I and class II types, where available, came from metadata supplied by the sample provider rather than from assay-based typing. Deeply sampled blood TCRbeta repertoires from subjects exposed to, actively infected with, or recovered from COVID-19 were included in the dataset. Samples came from the ongoing ImmuneRACE study (first 160 participants) plus 1,254 subjects from 6 global collaborators. A de-identified subject ID, COVID-19 status, age in years and sex were almost always included in the sample metadata. The repertoires were made available in a free public database intended to serve as a resource for research on the immune response to SARS-CoV-2. The research as a whole found: Clinical and demographic metadata were provided uncurated, with the amount varying by source and participant.

TCRbeta CDR3 regions were amplified from genomic DNA by means of the immunoSEQ Assay, a bias-controlled multiplex PCR. The authors' analysis ran thus. Nucleated cell counts per sample were estimated from amplification of reference gene primers within the assay. To quantify the absolute abundance of each unique TCRbeta CDR3 rearrangement, sequence reads were collapsed and filtered. Productive Simpson clonality was computed per sample as the square root of Simpson's diversity index over productive rearrangements. TCRdb stores this immuneACCESS table with in-frame sequences only. Part of the clones is absent; in the studies checked, under half of the shortfall reflects unresolved V genes, and no reason is known for the rest. Clonal size and the V and J genes are those of that table, whereas D and trimming came from the DNA. The sample records tens of thousands of clones, around 86% of which are singletons. The ten biggest clones cover more than 15% of the sample.

The table lists this clone with a few counts. No cognate antigen has been identified for it. The record has no base qualities; no much larger clone is one base away. One collaborating source in Seattle enrolled patients while the patients were actively infected and followed the patients over time throughout the course of disease. Each collaborating institution followed its own protocols to collect whole blood in K2EDTA tubes. For TCRbeta analysis, collaborators shipped samples as frozen whole blood, isolated PBMCs, or DNA extracted from either of those sample types. Trimming takes 4 bases off V and 5 bases off J; junction bases not matched to a gene: 5. From a lookup of the germline V gene (reference sequence), CDR1 and CDR2 are MNHEY and SMNVEV. The CDR3 starts with the cysteine, ends with the phenylalanine, and has 14 residues. Only CDR3 DNA remains: 42 bases, in frame from the first base.

The rearrangement joined TRBV27 to TRBJ1-2, with 9 junctional bases fitting TRBD1. This TCR was recovered from a man aged 35 to 55 with COVID-19, enrolled during active disease. What was sequenced was peripheral blood. The CDR3 sequence is CASSSRTGDYGYTF. DNA sequence: TGTGCCAGCAGTTCCCGGACAGGGGATTATGGCTACACCTTC.